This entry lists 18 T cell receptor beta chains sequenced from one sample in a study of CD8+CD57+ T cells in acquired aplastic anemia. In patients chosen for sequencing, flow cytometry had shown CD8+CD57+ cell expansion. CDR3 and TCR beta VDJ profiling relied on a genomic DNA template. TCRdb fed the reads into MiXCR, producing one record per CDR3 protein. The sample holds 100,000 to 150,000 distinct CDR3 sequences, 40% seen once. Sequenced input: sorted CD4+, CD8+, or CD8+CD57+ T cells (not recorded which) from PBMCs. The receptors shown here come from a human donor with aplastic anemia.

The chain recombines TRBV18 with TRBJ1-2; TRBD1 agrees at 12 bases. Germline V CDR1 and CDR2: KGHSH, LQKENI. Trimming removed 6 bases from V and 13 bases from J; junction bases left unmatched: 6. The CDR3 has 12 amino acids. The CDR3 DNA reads TGTGCCAGCTCTCCCGGGACAGGGGGCGCCACCTTC. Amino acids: CASSPGTGGATF. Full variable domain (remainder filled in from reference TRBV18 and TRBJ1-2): NAGVMQNPRHLVRRRGQEARLRCSPMKGHSHVYWYRQLPEEGLKFMVYLQKENIIDESGMPKERFSAEFPKEGPSILRIQQVVRGDSAAYFCASSPGTGGATFGSGTRLTVV.

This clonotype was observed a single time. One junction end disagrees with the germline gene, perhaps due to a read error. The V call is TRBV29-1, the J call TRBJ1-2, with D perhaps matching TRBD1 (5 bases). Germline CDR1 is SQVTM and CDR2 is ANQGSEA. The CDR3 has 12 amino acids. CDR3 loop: CSVDQGRYGCTF. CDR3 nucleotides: TGCAGCGTTGATCAGGGCCGCTATGGCTGCACCTTC.

The CDR3 region is CASSLSGQGYTDTQYF. The CDR3 nucleotides are TGCGCCAGCAGCTTGTCGGGACAGGGATACACAGATACGCAGTATTTT. The chain couples TRBV5-1 to TRBJ2-3, with TRBD1 identical over 9 bases. Germline trimming cut 1 base from V and 2 bases from J; bases unmatched to any gene: 5. This CDR3 has 16 residues. CDR1 and CDR2 from the germline V gene are SGHRS and YFSETQ.

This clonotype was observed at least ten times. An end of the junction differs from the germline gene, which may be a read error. The DNA of the CDR3 is TGTGCCGTCAGTGAGGCCAGGGGGTCTGGAAACACCATATATTTT. This sequence encodes CAVSEARGSGNTIYF. The rearrangement joins TRBV10-3 to TRBJ1-3, with TRBD1 matching 7 bases. The CDR3 runs to 15 residues. Germline values: CDR1 ENHRY, CDR2 SYGVKD.

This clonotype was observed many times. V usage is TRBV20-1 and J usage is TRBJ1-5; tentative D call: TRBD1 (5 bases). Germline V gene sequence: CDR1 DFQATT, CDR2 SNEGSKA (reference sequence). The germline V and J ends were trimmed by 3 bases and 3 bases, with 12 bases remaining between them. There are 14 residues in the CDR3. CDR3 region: CSASVMGPNQPQHF. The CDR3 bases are TGCAGTGCTAGTGTTATGGGACCCAATCAGCCCCAGCATTTT.

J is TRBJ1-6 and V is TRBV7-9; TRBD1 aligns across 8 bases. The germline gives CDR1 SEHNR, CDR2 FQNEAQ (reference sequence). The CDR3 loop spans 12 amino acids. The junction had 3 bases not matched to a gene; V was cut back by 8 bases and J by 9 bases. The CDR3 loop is CASDRGRSPLHF. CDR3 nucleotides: TGTGCCAGCGACAGGGGTCGTTCACCCCTCCACTTT.

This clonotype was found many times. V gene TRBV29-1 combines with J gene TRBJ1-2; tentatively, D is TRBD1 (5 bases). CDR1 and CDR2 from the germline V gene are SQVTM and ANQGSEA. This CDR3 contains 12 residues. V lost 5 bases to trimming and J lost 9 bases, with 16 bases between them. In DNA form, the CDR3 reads TGCAGCGTTCCCCAGGGTAGTAGTAGCTACACCTTC. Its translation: CSVPQGSSSYTF.

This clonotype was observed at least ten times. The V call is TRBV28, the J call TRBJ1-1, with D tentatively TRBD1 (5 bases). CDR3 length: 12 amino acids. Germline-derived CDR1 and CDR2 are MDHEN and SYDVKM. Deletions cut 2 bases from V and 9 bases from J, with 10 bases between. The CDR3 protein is CASSLQGGKAFF. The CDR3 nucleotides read TGTGCCAGCAGTTTACAGGGCGGTAAAGCTTTCTTT.

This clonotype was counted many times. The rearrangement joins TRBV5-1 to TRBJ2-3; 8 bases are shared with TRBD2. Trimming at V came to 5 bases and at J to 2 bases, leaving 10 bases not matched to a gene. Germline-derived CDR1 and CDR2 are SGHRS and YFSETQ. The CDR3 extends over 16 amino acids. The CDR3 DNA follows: TGCGCCAGCAGTTCAGTCGGCGGGGGGCCCACAGATACGCAGTATTTT. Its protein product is CASSSVGGGPTDTQYF.

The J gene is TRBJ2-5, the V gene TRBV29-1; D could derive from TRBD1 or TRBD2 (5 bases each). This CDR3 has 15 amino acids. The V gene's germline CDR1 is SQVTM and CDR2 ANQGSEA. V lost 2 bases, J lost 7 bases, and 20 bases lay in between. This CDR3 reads CSVEPPRGRPGTQYF. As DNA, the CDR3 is TGCAGCGTTGAACCACCCCGGGGACGGCCGGGGACCCAGTACTTC.

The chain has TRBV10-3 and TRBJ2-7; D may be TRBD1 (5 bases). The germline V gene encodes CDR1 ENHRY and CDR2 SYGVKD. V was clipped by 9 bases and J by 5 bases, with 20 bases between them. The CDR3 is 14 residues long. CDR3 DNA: TGTGCCATTTCGCGGCAGGGCGATTACCACGAGCAGTACGTC. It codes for CAISRQGDYHEQYV.

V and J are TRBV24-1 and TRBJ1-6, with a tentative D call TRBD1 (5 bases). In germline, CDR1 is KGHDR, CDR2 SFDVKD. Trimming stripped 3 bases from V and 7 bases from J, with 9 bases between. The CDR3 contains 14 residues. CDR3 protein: CATSDTGPNSPLHF. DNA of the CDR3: TGTGCCACCAGTGATACAGGACCGAATTCACCCCTCCACTTT.

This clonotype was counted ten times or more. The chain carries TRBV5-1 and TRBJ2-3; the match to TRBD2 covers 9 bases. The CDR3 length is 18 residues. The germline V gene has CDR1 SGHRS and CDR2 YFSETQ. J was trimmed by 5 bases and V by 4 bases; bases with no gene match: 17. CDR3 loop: CASSIEGSGGERGDTQYF. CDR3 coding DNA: TGCGCCAGCAGCATTGAGGGTAGCGGGGGCGAACGGGGAGATACGCAGTATTTT.

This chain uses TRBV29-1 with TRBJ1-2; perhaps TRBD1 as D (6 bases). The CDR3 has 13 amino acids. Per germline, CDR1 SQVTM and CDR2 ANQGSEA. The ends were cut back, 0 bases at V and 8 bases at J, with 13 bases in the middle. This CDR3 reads CSVEEAGVEGYTF. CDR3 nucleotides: TGCAGCGTTGAAGAGGCAGGGGTGGAAGGCTACACCTTC.

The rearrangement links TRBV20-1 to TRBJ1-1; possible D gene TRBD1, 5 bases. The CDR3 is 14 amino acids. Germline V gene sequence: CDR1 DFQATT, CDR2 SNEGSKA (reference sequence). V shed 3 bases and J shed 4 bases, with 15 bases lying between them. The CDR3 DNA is TGCAGTGCTAGCGCTGGGACGGGACTCACTGAAGCTTTCTTT. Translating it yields CSASAGTGLTEAFF.

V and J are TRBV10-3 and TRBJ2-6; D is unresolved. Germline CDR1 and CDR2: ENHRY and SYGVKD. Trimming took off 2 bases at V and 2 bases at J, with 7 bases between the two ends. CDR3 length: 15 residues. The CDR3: CAISEPPAGANVLTF. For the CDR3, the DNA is TGTGCCATCAGTGAGCCCCCCGCTGGGGCCAACGTCCTGACTTTC.

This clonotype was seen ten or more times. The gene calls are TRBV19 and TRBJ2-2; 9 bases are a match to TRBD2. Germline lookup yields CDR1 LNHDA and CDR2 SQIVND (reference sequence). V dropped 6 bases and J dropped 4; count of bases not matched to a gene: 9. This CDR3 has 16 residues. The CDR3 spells CASSQAGGPRTGELFF. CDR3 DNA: TGTGCCAGTAGCCAAGCGGGGGGCCCGCGCACCGGGGAGCTGTTTTTT.

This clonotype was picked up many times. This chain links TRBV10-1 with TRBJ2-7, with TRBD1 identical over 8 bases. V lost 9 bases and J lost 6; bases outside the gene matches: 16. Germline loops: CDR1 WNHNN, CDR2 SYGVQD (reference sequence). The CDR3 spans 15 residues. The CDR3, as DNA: TGCGCCAGAATACCGAAGACAGGGGTCTCTAGCGAGCAGTACGTC. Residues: CARIPKTGVSSEQYV.